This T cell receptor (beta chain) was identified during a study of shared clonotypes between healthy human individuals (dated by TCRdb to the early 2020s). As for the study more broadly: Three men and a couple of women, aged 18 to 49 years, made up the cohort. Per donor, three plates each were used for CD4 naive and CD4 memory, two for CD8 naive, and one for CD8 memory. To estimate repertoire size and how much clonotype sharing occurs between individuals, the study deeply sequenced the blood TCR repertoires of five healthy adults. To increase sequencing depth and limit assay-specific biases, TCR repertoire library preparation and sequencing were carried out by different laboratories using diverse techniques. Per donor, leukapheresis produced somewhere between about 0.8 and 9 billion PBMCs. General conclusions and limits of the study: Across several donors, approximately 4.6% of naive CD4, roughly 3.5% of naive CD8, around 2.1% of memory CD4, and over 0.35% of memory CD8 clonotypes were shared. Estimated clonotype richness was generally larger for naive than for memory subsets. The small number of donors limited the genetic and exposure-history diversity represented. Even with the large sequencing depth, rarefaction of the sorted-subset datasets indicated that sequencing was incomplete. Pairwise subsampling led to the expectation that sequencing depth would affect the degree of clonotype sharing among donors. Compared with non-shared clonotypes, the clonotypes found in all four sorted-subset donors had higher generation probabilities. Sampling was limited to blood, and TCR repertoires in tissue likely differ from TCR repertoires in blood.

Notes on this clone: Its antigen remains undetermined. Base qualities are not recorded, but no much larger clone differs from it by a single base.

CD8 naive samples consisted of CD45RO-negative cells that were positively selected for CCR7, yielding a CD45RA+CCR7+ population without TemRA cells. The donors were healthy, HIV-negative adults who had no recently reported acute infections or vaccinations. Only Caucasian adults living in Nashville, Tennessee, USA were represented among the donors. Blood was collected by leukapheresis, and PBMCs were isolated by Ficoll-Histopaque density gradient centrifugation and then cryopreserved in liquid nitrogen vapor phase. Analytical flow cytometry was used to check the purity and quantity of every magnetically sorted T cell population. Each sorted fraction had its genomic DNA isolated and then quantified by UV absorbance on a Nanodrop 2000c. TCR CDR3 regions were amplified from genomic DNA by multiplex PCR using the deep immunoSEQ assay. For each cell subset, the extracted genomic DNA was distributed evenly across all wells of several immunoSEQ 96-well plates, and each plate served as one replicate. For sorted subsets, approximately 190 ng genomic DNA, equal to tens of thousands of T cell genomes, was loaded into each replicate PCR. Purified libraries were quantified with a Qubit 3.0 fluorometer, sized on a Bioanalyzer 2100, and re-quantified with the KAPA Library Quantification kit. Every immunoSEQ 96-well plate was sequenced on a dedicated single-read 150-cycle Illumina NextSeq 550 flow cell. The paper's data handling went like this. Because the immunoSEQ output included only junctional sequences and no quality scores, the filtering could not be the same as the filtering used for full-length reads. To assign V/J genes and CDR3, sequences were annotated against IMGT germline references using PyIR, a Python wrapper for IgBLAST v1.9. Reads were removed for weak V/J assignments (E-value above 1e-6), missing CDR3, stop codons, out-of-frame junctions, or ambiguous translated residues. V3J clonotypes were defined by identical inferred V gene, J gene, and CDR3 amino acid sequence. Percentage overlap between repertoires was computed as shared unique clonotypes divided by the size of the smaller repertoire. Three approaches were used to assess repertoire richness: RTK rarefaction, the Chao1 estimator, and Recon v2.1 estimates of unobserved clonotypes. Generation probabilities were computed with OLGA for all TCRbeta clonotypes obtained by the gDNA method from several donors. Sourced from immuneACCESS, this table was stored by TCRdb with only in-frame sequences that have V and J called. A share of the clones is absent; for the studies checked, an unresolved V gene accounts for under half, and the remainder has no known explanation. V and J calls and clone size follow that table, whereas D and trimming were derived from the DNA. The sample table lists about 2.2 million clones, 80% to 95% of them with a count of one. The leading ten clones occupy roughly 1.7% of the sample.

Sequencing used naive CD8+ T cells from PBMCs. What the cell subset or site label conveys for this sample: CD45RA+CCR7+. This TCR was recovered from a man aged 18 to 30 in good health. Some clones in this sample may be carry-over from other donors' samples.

The CDR3 amino acid sequence is: CASSPTSGSLYEQYF. The DNA reads TGTGCCAGCAGCCCCACTAGCGGGAGTCTGTACGAGCAGTACTTC. The rearrangement combines TRBV11-1 with TRBJ2-7, with TRBD2 matching 11 junction bases. There are 15 amino acids in the CDR3, from cysteine to phenylalanine inclusive. Only the CDR3 portion is preserved as DNA: 45 bases, with reading frame beginning at the first base. According to the germline V gene (reference sequence), CDR1 reads SGHAT and CDR2 reads FQDESV. Germline trimming amounts to 5 bases on V and 4 bases on J, with 7 as the count of junction bases outside the gene matches.